The 30 T cell receptor beta chains given below trace back to one sample, sequenced in a study of cytomegalovirus exposure and HLA in healthy donors. The PCR ran on 60 Vbeta and 13 Jbeta primers. Repertoires were generated with immunoSEQ multiplex PCR, while TCRdb's copy carries only in-frame clones and drops some. The top ten clones hold about 1% of a sample with about 130,000 clones, roughly 77% of them seen once. Material: PBMCs. The receptors derive from a woman aged 25-40 years in good health and CMV-seronegative.

This chain connects TRBV27 to TRBJ2-1; 7 positions match TRBD1. V trimming: 10 bases; J trimming: 2 bases; junction bases outside the gene matches: 5. CDR1 is MNHEY and CDR2 is SMNVEV in the germline V gene (reference sequence). This CDR3 has 13 residues. The CDR3 DNA sequence: TGTGCCACCACCGGGACAGCCTACAATGAGCAGTTCTTC. Translating it yields CATTGTAYNEQFF.

This clone has a handful of counts. CDR3 loop: CAISVLGETDSNQPQHF. As DNA, the CDR3 is TGTGCCATCAGTGTTCTCGGGGAAACCGATAGCAATCAGCCCCAGCATTTT. The genes are TRBV10-3 and TRBJ1-5; D is unclear. Germline V gene sequence: CDR1 ENHRY, CDR2 SYGVKD. V was cut by 4 bases and J by 0 bases, with 16 bases left in between. The CDR3 is 17 amino acids.

V is TRBV7-9 and J is TRBJ2-2; 10 bases fit TRBD1. This CDR3 has 14 residues. Trimming removed 9 bases from V and 3 bases from J; junction bases left unmatched: 4. The germline V gene has CDR1 SEHNR and CDR2 FQNEAQ (reference sequence). DNA of the CDR3: TGTGCCAGAGACAGGGGGCGATACACCGGGGAGCTGTTTTTT. This sequence encodes CARDRGRYTGELFF.

This chain links TRBV5-5 with TRBJ1-1; no clear D gene. The V end lost 1 base, the J end lost 8 bases, and 15 bases lay between the germline ends. This CDR3 has 14 residues. Germline V lookup: CDR1 SGHKS, CDR2 YYEKEE (reference sequence). The CDR3 is CASSLNREKKEAFF. The CDR3 nucleotides read TGTGCCAGCAGCTTGAACAGAGAGAAAAAAGAAGCTTTCTTT.

The CDR3, as DNA: TGTGCCAGCAGAACCCAGGACAGCAGCGGAGGGCTGTTTTTT. The encoded protein is CASRTQDSSGGLFF. The chain links TRBV6-4 to TRBJ2-2; maybe TRBD1 (6 bases). Deletions cut 6 bases from V and 13 bases from J, with 21 bases between. The CDR3 sequence is 14 residues long. Germline CDR1 is MRHNA and CDR2 is SNTAGT.

The rearrangement uses TRBV7-9 and TRBJ2-5; 12 bases fit TRBD1. The CDR3 is 16 amino acids. V lost 5 bases and J lost 5; bases outside the gene matches: 9. The germline V gene has CDR1 SEHNR and CDR2 FQNEAQ (reference sequence). The CDR3 region is CASSLGDRGLRETQYF. CDR3 DNA sequence: TGTGCCAGCAGCCTCGGGGACAGGGGGCTTCGCGAGACCCAGTACTTC.

This clone appeared a few times. This chain uses TRBV5-5 with TRBJ2-1; 13 positions match TRBD2. Germline CDR1 and CDR2: SGHKS and YYEKEE (reference sequence). The J segment lost 8 bases and the V segment lost 4 bases, leaving 6 bases of the junction unmatched. The CDR3 runs to 15 residues. This CDR3 reads CASSLRLAGGDEQFF. CDR3 in DNA: TGTGCCAGCAGCCTAAGACTAGCGGGAGGTGATGAGCAGTTCTTC.

This clone was recorded once. The rearrangement joins TRBV18 to TRBJ1-2, with 8 nucleotides matching TRBD1. The CDR3 runs to 12 residues. Germline lookup yields CDR1 KGHSH and CDR2 LQKENI. V was pared by 3 bases and J by 8 bases, with 2 bases of the junction left unmatched. The CDR3 spells CASSPDREGYTF. Written as DNA, the CDR3 is TGTGCCAGCTCACCGGACAGGGAGGGCTACACCTTC. The entire variable domain, with the rest obtained from reference TRBV18 and TRBJ1-2, is as follows: NAGVMQNPRHLVRRRGQEARLRCSPMKGHSHVYWYRQLPEEGLKFMVYLQKENIIDESGMPKERFSAEFPKEGPSILRIQQVVRGDSAAYFCASSPDREGYTFGSGTRLTVV.

On this clone: At one of its ends the junction is not consistent with the germline gene, which may arise from a read error. V gene TRBV7-9 combines with J gene TRBJ2-3; 15 bases line up with TRBD2. The CDR3 consists of 19 residues. Germline V gene sequence: CDR1 SEHNR, CDR2 FQNEAQ (reference sequence). The CDR3 here is CASSFWTSGRELNTDTQYF. The CDR3, as DNA: TGTGCGAGCAGCTTTTGGACTAGCGGGAGGGAACTCAACACAGATACGCAGTATTTT.

The chain couples TRBV5-1 to TRBJ1-2; D not resolved. Germline CDR1 and CDR2: SGHRS and YFSETQ. The CDR3 is made up of 14 amino acids. V dropped 0 bases and J dropped 2 bases, with 8 bases sitting between them. As DNA, the CDR3 is TGCGCCAGCAGCTTGGGCTCAGTGAACTATGGCTACACCTTC. Amino acids: CASSLGSVNYGYTF.

The chain employs TRBV11-2 and TRBJ1-1; D is possibly TRBD1 (5 bases). This CDR3 comprises 14 residues. CDR1 is SGHAT, CDR2 FQNNGV, per germline. V dropped 0 bases and J dropped 5 bases, with 10 bases sitting between them. CDR3 in DNA: TGTGCCAGCAGCTTAGAGCAGGGTTTGACTGAAGCTTTCTTT. This gives the protein CASSLEQGLTEAFF.

The chain recombines TRBV5-4 with TRBJ2-7; 11 bases match TRBD2. This CDR3 contains 15 residues. The germline CDR1 and CDR2 sequences are SGHNT and YYREEE (reference sequence). The V segment lost 2 bases and the J segment 4 bases; nucleotides outside the gene matches: 5. In nucleotides, the CDR3 is TGTGCCAGCAGCTTAGATAGCGGGAGGGCATACGAGCAGTACTTC. It specifies CASSLDSGRAYEQYF.

On this clone: Relative to the germline gene, one junction end is altered; a read error may explain this. This chain uses TRBV29-1 with TRBJ1-2, with D perhaps TRBD1 (6 bases). This CDR3 is 15 amino acids long. Germline loops: CDR1 SQVTM, CDR2 ANQGSEA. Here the CDR3 DNA reads TGCAGCGTCGAAGGTGGACAGCCTCCTAACTATGGCTACACCTTC. Its protein product is CSVEGGQPPNYGYTF.

The J gene is TRBJ2-1, the V gene TRBV11-3; 15 bases line up with TRBD2. The CDR3 covers 17 residues. CDR1 SGHNT and CDR2 YENEEA come from the germline V gene. V lost 5 bases to trimming and J lost 6 bases; unmatched junction nucleotides: 8. The CDR3 bases are TGTGCCAGCAGCCCCGGACTAGCGGGAGGGGCCCCCAATGAGCAGTTCTTC. Residues: CASSPGLAGGAPNEQFF.

The rearrangement joins TRBV7-9 to TRBJ2-5; TRBD1 might be the D (6 bases). In germline, CDR1 is SEHNR, CDR2 FQNEAQ (reference sequence). The CDR3 is 16 amino acids. V lost 4 bases, J lost 1 base, and 16 bases lay in between. The CDR3 bases are TGTGCCAGCAGCTCCTCCCCTCGGACAGCCCAAGAGACCCAGTACTTC. Residues: CASSSSPRTAQETQYF.

V is TRBV5-4 and J is TRBJ2-7; D unclear. Germline CDR1 reads SGHNT; CDR2 reads YYREEE (reference sequence). V was cut by 4 bases and J by 0 bases, with 11 bases left in between. The CDR3 totals 14 residues. The CDR3 DNA sequence: TGTGCCAGCAGCCCCGACATCGCCTCCTACGAGCAGTACTTC. It codes for CASSPDIASYEQYF.

The chain couples TRBV19 to TRBJ2-6; the D gene is possibly TRBD2 (5 bases). CDR3 length equals 17 residues. Per the germline V gene, CDR1 is LNHDA and CDR2 is SQIVND (reference sequence). Deletions cut 2 bases from V and 1 base from J, with 12 bases between. The CDR3 reads CASSITGSLSGANVLTF. The CDR3 coding sequence is TGTGCCAGTAGTATAACGGGGTCTCTTTCTGGGGCCAACGTCCTGACTTTC. The whole variable domain, filled in from reference TRBV19 and TRBJ2-6, reads DGGITQSPKYLFRKEGQNVTLSCEQNLNHDAMYWYRQDPGQGLRLIYYSQIVNDFQKGDIAEGYSVSREKKESFPLTVTSAQKNPTAFYLCASSITGSLSGANVLTFGAGSRLTVL.

The chain is built from TRBV19 and TRBJ1-5, with D possibly matching TRBD1 (6 bases). The CDR3 has 14 amino acids. Germline values: CDR1 LNHDA, CDR2 SQIVND (reference sequence). The V and J ends lost 9 bases and 7 bases respectively, with 19 bases between them. The CDR3, as DNA: TGTGCCAGCCAGAAGACCCAGGGGAACCAGCCCCAGCATTTT. It translates to CASQKTQGNQPQHF.

The chain is built from TRBV19 and TRBJ2-1; 9 nucleotides match TRBD1. The V segment lost 3 bases and the J segment 1 base; nucleotides outside the gene matches: 10. Germline V lookup: CDR1 LNHDA, CDR2 SQIVND (reference sequence). The CDR3 has 18 residues. CDR3 protein: CASSMVSPGTGSYNEQFF. The DNA for the CDR3 is TGTGCCAGTAGTATGGTGAGCCCCGGGACAGGGTCCTACAATGAGCAGTTCTTC.

The chain employs TRBV18 and TRBJ2-1; 9 bases align to TRBD1. Germline CDR1 reads KGHSH; CDR2 reads LQKENI. The CDR3 is 16 amino acids. The trim removed 3 bases at V and 7 bases at J, leaving 10 bases unmatched. The CDR3 DNA reads as TGTGCCAGCTCACCTTCCAAACAGGGGGCAGGTAATGAGCAGTTCTTC. Translated: CASSPSKQGAGNEQFF.

This clone was picked up a small number of times. The chain joins TRBV7-3 to TRBJ1-1; TRBD1 matches 7 bases. Losses at the gene ends were 5 bases for V and 7 bases for J; bases not matched to a gene: 10. Germline CDR1 and CDR2: SGHTA and FQGTGA. This CDR3 has 14 residues. CDR3 sequence (DNA): TGTGCCAGCAGCACACCCGGGACAGCGAGTGAAGCTTTCTTT. It translates to CASSTPGTASEAFF.

For the CDR3, the DNA is TGTGCCAGCAGTCGAACACAGGGGAACTATGGCTACACCTTC. This sequence encodes CASSRTQGNYGYTF. This chain uses TRBV6-1 with TRBJ1-2; 7 nucleotides match TRBD1. This CDR3 has 14 residues. Per the germline V gene, CDR1 is MNHNS and CDR2 is SASEGT. Losses at the gene ends were 5 bases for V and 2 bases for J; bases not matched to a gene: 5.

The chain employs TRBV11-3 and TRBJ2-1; no clear D gene. V was shortened by 0 bases and J by 7 bases, with 7 bases between the two germline ends. This CDR3 has 13 amino acids. Looked up from germline, CDR1 is SGHNT and CDR2 is YENEEA. This CDR3 is CASSLDRQNEQFF. CDR3 coding DNA: TGTGCCAGCAGCTTAGATCGCCAGAATGAGCAGTTCTTC. The whole variable domain, remainder taken from reference TRBV11-3 and TRBJ2-1, is EAGVVQSPRYKIIEKKQPVAFWCNPISGHNTLYWYLQNLGQGPELLIRYENEEAVDDSQLPKDRFSAERLKGVDSTLKIQPAELGDSAVYLCASSLDRQNEQFFGPGTRLTVL.

The count of this clone is one. The rearrangement joins TRBV18 to TRBJ1-5; maybe TRBD1 (6 bases). CDR3 size: 15 residues. Germline CDR1 is KGHSH and CDR2 is LQKENI. Trimming took off 6 bases at V and 0 bases at J, with 12 bases between the two ends. This CDR3 reads CASSRDNHSNQPQHF. The CDR3 region has the DNA TGTGCCAGCTCCCGGGACAATCATAGCAATCAGCCCCAGCATTTT.

The chain carries TRBV30 and TRBJ1-4, with 7 bases fitting TRBD1. Germline V lookup: CDR1 GTSNPN, CDR2 SVGIG (reference sequence). This CDR3 has 14 residues. With V trimmed by 4 bases and J by 7 bases, 9 bases remained unmatched. CDR3 region: CAWTPTGLGEKLFF. CDR3 bases: TGTGCCTGGACCCCGACAGGGTTGGGTGAAAAACTGTTTTTT.

The V and J genes are TRBV4-1 and TRBJ2-1; a weak D match, TRBD2 (5 bases). There are 13 residues in the CDR3. V was cut by 4 bases and J by 6 bases, with 10 bases left in between. Germline-derived CDR1 and CDR2 are MGHRA and YSYEKL. The CDR3 region has the DNA TGCGCCAGCAGCCCTTCCGCGGGCAATGAGCAGTTCTTC. This encodes CASSPSAGNEQFF.

The genes are TRBV6-5 and TRBJ1-2; TRBD1 aligns across 9 bases. V dropped 7 bases and J dropped 1; count of bases not matched to a gene: 7. The CDR3 is 15 residues long. Germline CDR1 and CDR2: MNHEY and SVGAGI. CDR3 in amino acids: CASIGTGNINYGYTF. The CDR3 DNA is TGTGCCAGCATTGGGACAGGGAACATTAACTATGGCTACACCTTC.

The rearrangement uses TRBV7-9 and TRBJ2-7; 7 nucleotides agree with TRBD1. The CDR3 is 14 amino acids. CDR1 and CDR2 (germline): SEHNR, FQNEAQ (reference sequence). Trimming cost V 1 base and J 4 bases; bases outside gene matches: 4. CDR3: CASSLVQGTYEQYF. The CDR3 region has the DNA TGTGCCAGCAGCTTAGTACAGGGGACGTACGAGCAGTACTTC.

The V call is TRBV9, the J call TRBJ1-2; D is unresolved. Germline V lookup: CDR1 SGDLS, CDR2 YYNGEE. V was clipped by 4 bases and J by 2 bases, with 15 bases between them. CDR3 length equals 15 residues. The CDR3 loop is CASSPTNGLNYGYTF. CDR3 in DNA: TGTGCCAGCAGCCCCACCAACGGACTAAACTATGGCTACACCTTC.

This chain uses TRBV27 with TRBJ2-3; tentatively, D is TRBD2 (5 bases). The CDR3 length is 14 residues. The V end lost 5 bases, the J end lost 7 bases, and 16 bases lay between the germline ends. CDR1 and CDR2 (germline): MNHEY, SMNVEV (reference sequence). This chain's CDR3 is CASSTASGSNTQYF. The DNA for the CDR3 is TGTGCCAGCAGTACCGCGAGCGGCAGTAATACGCAGTATTTT.